The clone carrying this T cell receptor (beta chain) was detected a few times. As yet, its antigen is unknown. The sample originates from a study of T cells in Graves' hyperthyroidism and ophthalmopathy. The patients, who ranged from 18 to 65 in age, presented with newly diagnosed hyperthyroidism lasting under 2 months. Cells are PBMCs isolated from around 9.4 ml of fresh blood. Findings of the study overall: Separating ophthalmopathy from stable hyperthyroidism was achieved by a 13 V-J model. Peripheral blood also featured most of the thyroid clonotypes expanded above 0.001.

Amplification targeted TCR beta CDR3 regions from RNA transcripts. Primed by the HTBI set, a first-round RT-PCR was run on the TCR CDR3. TCRdb re-derived calls from the multiplex PCR reads in MiXCR, one entry per CDR3 protein. The table lists about 360,000 distinct CDR3 sequences, roughly 13% of them singletons. The V end was cut by 3 bases, the J end by 0 bases, with 11 bases between. The germline CDR1 and CDR2 sequences are KGHDR and SFDVKD. CDR3 length equals 17 residues. This clonotype originated in a young woman with Graves' hyperthyroidism. The chain links TRBV24-1 to TRBJ2-6; D is ambiguous. The sample taken for sequencing was blood. The chain's CDR3 is CATSDSITRSGANVLTF. The CDR3 bases are TGTGCCACCAGTGATAGTATAACTCGCTCTGGGGCCAACGTCCTGACTTTC.